These 4 T cell receptor beta chains were sequenced from one sample in a study of beta chain features in type 1 diabetes. General observations from the study: TCRB CDR3 length was moderately but significantly reduced in all four CD4+ subsets of Type 1 diabetes patients.

Sequenced material consisted of expressed TCRB transcripts (all of the isolated RNA was reverse transcribed). The assay was immunoSEQ multiplex PCR, and TCRdb's table has in-frame clones only and misses some. The table has more than 250,000 clones, about 13% seen once. These receptors' targets are unknown. Specimen: naive CD4+ T cells from blood. The receptors shown here come from a man aged 25 to 40 with type 1 diabetes.

This clone was seen more than once but under ten times. DNA of the CDR3: TGCGCCAGCAGCTTGTCCCCTACTAGCGGGACCTACAATGAGCAGTTCTTC. As protein: CASSLSPTSGTYNEQFF. V gene TRBV5-1 combines with J gene TRBJ2-1; 10 nucleotides align to TRBD2. V trimming: 1 base; J trimming: 2 bases; junction bases outside the gene matches: 6. The CDR3 loop spans 17 amino acids. The germline V gene has CDR1 SGHRS and CDR2 YFSETQ.

This sequence joins TRBV4-1 and TRBJ1-2; 12 positions match TRBD1. CDR1 is MGHRA, CDR2 YSYEKL, per germline. The CDR3 consists of 16 residues. With 4 bases clipped from V and 4 bases from J, the junction kept 7 bases outside the gene matches. The CDR3 sequence is CASSPFGGQGAYGYTF. The CDR3 DNA follows: TGCGCCAGCAGCCCTTTTGGGGGACAGGGGGCCTATGGCTACACCTTC.

This clone was observed a few times. The chain carries TRBV19 and TRBJ1-5, with D tentatively TRBD1 (5 bases). CDR3 length equals 14 residues. Germline CDR1 and CDR2: LNHDA and SQIVND (reference sequence). V gave up 4 bases and J gave up 4 bases, with 11 bases separating them. CDR3 DNA: TGTGCCAGTAGTAGGGCGGGGGATAATCAGCCCCAGCATTTT. Its protein product is CASSRAGDNQPQHF.

The CDR3 here is CAISAGGGGNQPQHF. The DNA for the CDR3 is TGTGCCATCAGTGCAGGAGGGGGAGGGAATCAGCCCCAGCATTTT. The V and J genes are TRBV10-3 and TRBJ1-5; perhaps TRBD1 as D (6 bases). The CDR3 covers 15 residues. Trimming removed 4 bases at V and 4 bases at J, with 14 bases between. Germline V gene sequence: CDR1 ENHRY, CDR2 SYGVKD.